The 20 T cell receptor beta chains below come from one sample, sequenced in a study of blood T cells in healthy people across ages (dated by TCRdb to the mid-2010s). Preparation of the library involved 5' RACE. TCRdb lists the instrument as Illumina HiSeq 2500. A second PCR of roughly 7 to 12 cycles was performed with a sample-barcoded 5' primer and a J-beta primer mix. The raw public reads went through TCRdb reprocessing: fastp at Q25, MiXCR clone calling, in-frame beta chains kept. Rows matching on CDR3 protein sequence are summarized as one entry with the most common DNA and genes. Counted in this sample were about 730,000 distinct CDR3 sequences; about 40% of them appeared once. Together, the top ten hold 20% to 25% of the sample. The sequencing sample was made of blood. These receptors were obtained from a woman aged 55-70 years in good health.

This clonotype was counted between two and nine times. The V and J genes are TRBV20-1 and TRBJ2-3; 10 bases map to TRBD2. With V trimmed by 0 bases and J by 2 bases, 8 bases remained unmatched. The CDR3 covers 17 residues. Per germline, CDR1 DFQATT and CDR2 SNEGSKA (reference sequence). CDR3 residues: CSARDHWTSGPTDTQYF. CDR3 DNA sequence: TGCAGTGCTAGAGATCACTGGACTAGCGGCCCCACAGATACGCAGTATTTT.

CDR3 sequence reads: CASSESGPLQSEQFF. The CDR3, as DNA: TGTGCCAGCAGTGAAAGCGGGCCGCTGCAAAGTGAGCAGTTCTTC. The V call is TRBV25-1, the J call TRBJ2-1; D perhaps matches TRBD2 (6 bases). The CDR3 is made up of 15 amino acids. In germline, CDR1 is MGHDK, CDR2 SYGVNS. V was shortened by 2 bases and J by 9 bases, with 17 bases between the two germline ends.

The J gene is TRBJ2-3, the V gene TRBV7-2; possibly TRBD1 for D (7 bases). Germline assignment: CDR1 SGHTA and CDR2 FQGNSA. V gave up 5 bases and J gave up 0 bases, with 15 bases separating them. This CDR3 has 16 amino acids. The CDR3 sequence is CASSRAGGTSTDTQYF. In DNA, the CDR3 is TGTGCCAGCAGCAGAGCAGGGGGGACTAGCACAGATACGCAGTATTTT.

This clonotype was observed a few times. V and J are TRBV20-1 and TRBJ1-6, with 8 bases matching TRBD1. Germline V CDR1 and CDR2: DFQATT, SNEGSKA (reference sequence). With V trimmed by 6 bases and J by 3 bases, 7 bases remained unmatched. This CDR3 is 15 amino acids long. CDR3 nucleotide sequence: TGCAGTGCCCGGACAGGGAGCGGCTATAATTCACCCCTCCACTTT. Its translation: CSARTGSGYNSPLHF.

The genes are TRBV10-3 and TRBJ2-4, with 8 bases aligning to TRBD1. Near its end, the DNA agrees better with TRBJ2-7, so the J call may be wrong. The length of the CDR3 is 12 residues. Germline CDR1 and CDR2: ENHRY and SYGVKD. CDR3 amino acids: CAISGTGYEQYF. CDR3 in DNA: TGTGCCATCAGTGGGACAGGGTACGAGCAGTACTTC.

In its sample, this clonotype was seen a few times. This chain joins TRBV6-1 and TRBJ1-5; D remains unclear. Per germline, CDR1 MNHNS and CDR2 SASEGT. The V and J ends lost 10 bases and 0 bases respectively, with 16 bases between them. The CDR3 consists of 15 residues. This CDR3 reads CAIILRYYSNQPQHF. CDR3 nucleotides: TGTGCCATTATTCTTCGATATTATAGCAATCAGCCCCAGCATTTT.

With regard to this clonotype: A clone one base away is much larger, so this may be a read error. The CDR3, as DNA: TGTGCCAGCATTAACACGGGACGAGCGGGGTACAATGAGCAGTTCTTC. Protein product: CASINTGRAGYNEQFF. The V and J genes are TRBV6-2 or TRBV6-3 and TRBJ2-1; 7 positions agree with TRBD2. V was clipped by 7 bases and J by 4 bases; unmatched bases: 13. The germline V gene encodes CDR1 MNHEY and CDR2 SVGEGT. The length of the CDR3 is 16 residues.

This clonotype showed up just a few times. The CDR3 nucleotides are TGCGCCAGCAGCTCGGTACTTGATTCACCCCTCCACTTT. Translated: CASSSVLDSPLHF. The rearrangement joins TRBV5-1 to TRBJ1-6, with unresolved D. Germline V gene sequence: CDR1 SGHRS, CDR2 YFSETQ. The CDR3 sequence is 13 residues long. Trimming stripped 3 bases from V and 8 bases from J, with 9 bases between.

The chain employs TRBV20-1 and TRBJ2-5; 10 bases line up with TRBD2. The germline CDR1 and CDR2 sequences are DFQATT and SNEGSKA (reference sequence). V shed 6 bases and J 0 bases; nucleotides not matched to a gene: 7. The CDR3 loop spans 15 amino acids. The CDR3 reads CSATSGLADQETQYF. CDR3 in DNA: TGCAGTGCGACCAGTGGACTAGCGGACCAAGAGACCCAGTACTTC.

V is TRBV3-1 and J is TRBJ2-1, with TRBD2 matching over 7 bases. The germline V gene encodes CDR1 LGHDT and CDR2 YNNKEL (reference sequence). V lost 1 base and J lost 1; bases outside the gene matches: 4. The CDR3 runs to 16 residues. The CDR3 reads CASSQVAGVSYNEQFF. The DNA of the CDR3 is TGTGCCAGCAGCCAAGTGGCGGGAGTGTCCTACAATGAGCAGTTCTTC.

V and J are TRBV28 and TRBJ1-3, with D unresolved. Looked up from germline, CDR1 is MDHEN and CDR2 is SYDVKM. V gave up 5 bases and J gave up 4 bases, with 15 bases separating them. The CDR3 has 15 residues. CDR3 coding DNA: TGTGCCAGCAGTGCCCCCCCGGCCGGGGGAAACACCATATATTTT. Amino acids: CASSAPPAGGNTIYF.

The CDR3 DNA follows: TGTGCCATCACACCGCTAGCGGGGGGTTCCTACAATGAGCAGTTCTTC. This translates into CAITPLAGGSYNEQFF. The rearrangement joins TRBV10-3 to TRBJ2-1, with 11 bases lining up with TRBD2. After removal of 7 bases from V and 1 base from J, the junction contained 6 bases not matched to a gene. The V gene's germline CDR1 is ENHRY and CDR2 SYGVKD. This CDR3 region has 16 residues.

This clonotype was observed a handful of times. The rearrangement links TRBV12-5 to TRBJ2-1; 8 bases fit TRBD2. The CDR3 extends over 14 amino acids. With 7 bases clipped from V and 3 bases from J, the junction kept 5 bases outside the gene matches. CDR1 is LGHNT, CDR2 FRNRAP, per germline. The CDR3 nucleotides are TGTGCTAGTGCCGAGACTAGCGACTACAATGAGCAGTTCTTC. Protein: CASAETSDYNEQFF.

This clonotype turned up a few times. The rearrangement uses TRBV6-2 or TRBV6-3 and TRBJ2-3; TRBD2 matches at 7 bases. The CDR3 sequence is 16 residues long. Germline V gene lookup returns CDR1 MNHEY and CDR2 SVGEGT. The J segment lost 3 bases and the V segment lost 2 bases, leaving 8 bases of the junction unmatched. The CDR3 reads CASSYGEREFTDTQYF. In nucleotides, the CDR3 is TGTGCCAGCAGTTACGGGGAGCGGGAATTTACAGATACGCAGTATTTT.

This clonotype was detected ten times or more. The junction does not match germline at one end; this may be a read error. This chain joins TRBV5-1 and TRBJ1-1, with D possibly being TRBD1 (6 bases). The CDR3 is made up of 13 amino acids. The germline gives CDR1 SGHRS, CDR2 YFSETQ. CDR3 in DNA: TGTGCCAGCAGCCCACAGGGCGATACTGAAGCTTTCTTT. This encodes CASSPQGDTEAFF.

The chain carries TRBV5-1 and TRBJ2-7; D perhaps matches TRBD2 (5 bases). The CDR3 is 15 amino acids. From germline, CDR1 is SGHRS and CDR2 YFSETQ. V was clipped by 2 bases and J by 3 bases, with 15 bases between them. This CDR3 is CASSFRGSKSYEQYF. The CDR3 region has the DNA TGCGCCAGCAGCTTTAGAGGGAGCAAGAGCTACGAGCAGTACTTC.

The sample holds one count of this clonotype. The CDR3 DNA is TGTGCCAGCAGGAGGGAGGGGGGCTCCTACAATGAGCAGTACTTC. Residues: CASRREGGSYNEQYF. The gene calls are TRBV12-3 or TRBV12-4 and TRBJ2-1; maybe TRBD2 (7 bases). The DNA end lines up better with TRBJ2-7; the J call may be wrong. The CDR3 totals 15 residues.

The rearrangement joins TRBV6-1 to TRBJ2-7, with D maybe TRBD1 (5 bases). The germline V gene encodes CDR1 MNHNS and CDR2 SASEGT. Trimming removed 7 bases at V and 6 bases at J, with 13 bases between. CDR3 length: 12 amino acids. The CDR3 loop reads CASTPDIFEQYF. Written as DNA, the CDR3 is TGTGCCAGCACCCCGGACATCTTCGAGCAGTACTTC.

The chain has TRBV10-3 and TRBJ1-6; unclear D gene. Germline V gives CDR1 ENHRY, CDR2 SYGVKD. The CDR3 loop spans 14 amino acids. The germline V and J ends were trimmed by 3 bases and 8 bases, with 11 bases remaining between them. CDR3 nucleotide sequence: TGTGCCATCAGTGATAGGGTTATGGATTCACCCCTCCACTTT. This encodes CAISDRVMDSPLHF.

This clonotype was seen just once. The chain uses TRBV9 and TRBJ2-3; tentatively, D is TRBD2 (5 bases). The V end was cut by 2 bases, the J end by 4 bases, with 11 bases between. CDR1 is SGDLS, CDR2 YYNGEE, per germline. The CDR3 contains 14 residues. The CDR3 bases are TGTGCCAGCAGCGTCAAGGTGGGAGCAGATACGCAGTATTTT. Amino acid sequence: CASSVKVGADTQYF.